Described below is a single T cell receptor beta chain sequence and its context. The antigen it binds to is not known. CDR1 and CDR2 are drawn from the germline V gene: MRHNA, SNTAGT. From cysteine to phenylalanine, the CDR3 is 15 amino acids long. DNA is not recorded here. Each CD8+ T cell subset was flow-sorted in triplicate, and some 310,000 cells per subset were placed directly into RLT lysis buffer. Peripheral blood mononuclear cells were isolated from buffy coats using standard density gradient centrifugation. Total RNA was extracted from sorted cells using an RNeasy Mini Kit. These data belong to a study of CXCR3-negative and CXCR3-positive naive CD8 T cells (dated by TCRdb to about 2019). With respect to the entire study: In total, about 135 million TRB reads were obtained, or roughly 1.5 +/- 0.3 million reads per library. Naive subsets from five or six donors and memory cells from 3 donors were included in the TRBV-TRBJ cluster analysis. Data from roughly twelve donors, pooled across two independent experiments, went into the diversity and physicochemical repertoire analyses. The full study reports these points: Both naive subsets had comparably high repertoire diversity, while memory CD8+ T cells had much lower repertoire diversity. Surface CD5, linked to self-reactivity in mice, was comparable between naive subsets; TCR interaction strength was therefore also inferred from TRB CDR3 physicochemical properties. Freshly isolated PBMCs were used for most assays because CXCR3 expression partially decreased after cryopreservation. TRBV-TRBJ usage was similar between naive CXCR3-negative and CXCR3-positive cells from the same donor, while memory cells showed distinct patterns.

The instrument was a NextSeq 550. The Human TCR Profiling Kit (MiLaboratory) was used to make UMI-labeled 5' RACE TRB cDNA libraries. cDNA synthesis used the entire amount of extracted RNA, and PCR amplification then used the entire amount of cDNA produced. Libraries were prepared in parallel with an identical number of PCR cycles. Per the source publication's procedure: About 48,000 +/- 9,800 unique UMI-labeled TRB cDNA molecules per library were extracted with MIGEC and MiXCR, with at least two reads per UMI required. On average, about 40,000 +/- 10,000 functional in-frame TRB CDR3 nucleotide clonotypes lacking stop codons were found per library. After downsampling to 5000 UMI-labeled TRB molecules per sample, diversity metrics such as normalized Shannon-Wiener and Chao1 were calculated in VDJtools. VDJtools computed clonotype-size-weighted physicochemical properties of the central five CDR3 residues: interaction energy, strength, volume and Kidera factor 4. TCRdb reprocessed the reads into one record per CDR3 protein sequence, lacking DNA. In this record, the V and J calls reflect TCRdb's handling and not the investigators' own analysis. This sample's records show 25,000 to 35,000 distinct CDR3 sequences. The ten largest clones capture about a tenth of the sample.

This sequence uses TRBV6-4 and TRBJ2-5; with no DNA, the TCRdb D assignment of TRBD1 cannot be verified. This TCR was recovered from a human donor in good health. Some clones in this sample may be carry-over from other donors' samples. Input material: memory CD8+ T cells from blood. The cell subset or site label corresponds to: conventional CD8+ memory T cells (TMEM), sorted as controls. Here the CDR3 is given as CASSVGGGDAETQYF.